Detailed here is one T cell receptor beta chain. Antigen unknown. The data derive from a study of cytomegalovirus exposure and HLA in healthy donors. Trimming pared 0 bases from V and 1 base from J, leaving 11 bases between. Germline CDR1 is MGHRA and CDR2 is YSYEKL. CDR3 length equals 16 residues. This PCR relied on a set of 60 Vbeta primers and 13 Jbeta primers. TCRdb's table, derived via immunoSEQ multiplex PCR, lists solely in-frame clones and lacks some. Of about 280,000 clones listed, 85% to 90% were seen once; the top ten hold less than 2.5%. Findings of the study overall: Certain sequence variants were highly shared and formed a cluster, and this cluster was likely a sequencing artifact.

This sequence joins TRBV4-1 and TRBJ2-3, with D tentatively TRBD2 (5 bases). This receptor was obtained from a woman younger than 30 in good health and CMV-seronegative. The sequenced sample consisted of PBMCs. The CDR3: CASSQDSLARTDTQYF. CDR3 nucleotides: TGCGCCAGCAGCCAAGATAGTCTAGCCCGCACAGATACGCAGTATTTT.